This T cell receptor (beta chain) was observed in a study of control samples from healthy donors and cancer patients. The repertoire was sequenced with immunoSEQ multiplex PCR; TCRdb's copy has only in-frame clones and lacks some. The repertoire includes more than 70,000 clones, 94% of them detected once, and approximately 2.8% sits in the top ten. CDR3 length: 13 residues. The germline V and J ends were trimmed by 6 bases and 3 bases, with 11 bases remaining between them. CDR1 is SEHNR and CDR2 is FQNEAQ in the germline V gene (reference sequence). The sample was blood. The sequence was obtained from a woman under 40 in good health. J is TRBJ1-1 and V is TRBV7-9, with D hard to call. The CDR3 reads CASRLGADTEAFF. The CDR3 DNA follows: TGTGCCAGCAGGCTCGGCGCGGACACTGAAGCTTTCTTT.